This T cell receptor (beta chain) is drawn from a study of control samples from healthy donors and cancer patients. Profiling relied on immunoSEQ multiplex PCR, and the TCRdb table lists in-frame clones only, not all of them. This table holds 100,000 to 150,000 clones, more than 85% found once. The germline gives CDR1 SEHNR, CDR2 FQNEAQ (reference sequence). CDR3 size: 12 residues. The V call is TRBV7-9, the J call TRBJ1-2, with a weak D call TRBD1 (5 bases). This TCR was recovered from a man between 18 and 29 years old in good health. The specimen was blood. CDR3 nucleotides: TGTGTGGGGGGAGGCAATTCCTATGGCTACACCTTC. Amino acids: CVGGGNSYGYTF.